A selection of T cell receptor beta chains follows, all from one sample in a study of T cell repertoires in cytomegalovirus infection. TCRdb re-derived calls from the reads in MiXCR, one entry per CDR3 protein. The table lists approximately 140,000 distinct CDR3 sequences, roughly 6% of them singletons, with around 17% in the top ten. Input material: PBMCs. These TCRs come from a human donor in good health (CMV status not recorded). Some clones in this sample may be carry-over from other donors' samples. Each CDR3 is given with its conserved first and last residue. A clone size is listed for some rows: how often the clone was seen (once, few, many), or a class if it is expanded.

cdr3_aa,v_call,clone_size,j_call
CASSLELNLSGYTF,TRBV28,many,TRBJ1-2
CASKPGVDQPQHF,TRBV27,.,TRBJ1-5
CASSLNIPGSYEQYF,TRBV12-3/TRBV12-4,.,TRBJ2-7
CASSLESPANTGELFF,TRBV7-3,many,TRBJ2-2
CATSLLARAEETQYF,TRBV15,few,TRBJ2-5
CASSTRTGRNSPLHF,TRBV4-1,.,TRBJ1-6
CAIQGPGKKDLPGELFF,TRBV5-7,many,TRBJ2-2
CSVEDLAGSTDTQYF,TRBV29-1,many,TRBJ2-3
CASSSPGLGVYNEQFF,TRBV19,many,TRBJ2-1
CASTIGQHNTEAFF,TRBV12-3/TRBV12-4,many,TRBJ1-1
CASSPGTDSSTDTQYF,TRBV7-2,many,TRBJ2-3
CSARDNRGNYGYTF,TRBV20-1,.,TRBJ1-2
CASSVRSGVNSYNEQFF,TRBV19,few,TRBJ2-1
CASGLLGTAYNTEAFF,TRBV12-5,many,TRBJ1-1
CASSPDRDWAYNSPLHF,TRBV11-2,many,TRBJ1-6
CASSWPGLAGNYEQYF,TRBV7-8,many,TRBJ2-7
CASSLTGGAIAEAFF,TRBV7-2,many,TRBJ1-1
CASSQAGRTRHYSSGANVLTF,TRBV14,.,TRBJ2-6
CASSREADRGLSYQPQHF,TRBV19,many,TRBJ1-5
CASREGVVTGELFF,TRBV2,many,TRBJ2-2
CASSARGASTDTQYF,TRBV12-3/TRBV12-4,many,TRBJ2-3
CASSTTGSPSGELFF,TRBV7-3,many,TRBJ2-2
CASSKLDPRRGREQYF,TRBV7-9,many,TRBJ2-7
CASSLTTGTHYEQYF,TRBV5-1,.,TRBJ2-7
CASSPRLGGEKLFF,TRBV27,many,TRBJ1-4
CASRLGESGTEAFF,TRBV6-1,many,TRBJ1-1
CASSLKTSNQPQHF,TRBV7-2,many,TRBJ1-5
CASSAVDRAYGYTF,TRBV2,many,TRBJ1-2
CASSNSDSYNEQFF,TRBV6-5,many,TRBJ2-1
CSVGTSGTDTQYF,TRBV29-1,.,TRBJ2-3
CASSGRSVAETQYF,TRBV12-3/TRBV12-4,many,TRBJ2-5
CASGTDRYTGELFF,TRBV19,many,TRBJ2-2
CSAREEGRDYEQYF,TRBV20-1,few,TRBJ2-7
CATLGGTANTEAFF,TRBV19,many,TRBJ1-1
CASSALAGGNEQFF,TRBV12-3/TRBV12-4,many,TRBJ2-1
CASREGIALTGGYTF,TRBV5-1,many,TRBJ1-2
CASSYRGTGSADTQYF,TRBV6-6,many,TRBJ2-3
CATLGSPGQGFSSYEQYF,TRBV28,many,TRBJ2-7
CSATKGSPLATNEKLFF,TRBV20-1,many,TRBJ1-4
CASSPTGGSNQPQHF,TRBV12-3/TRBV12-4,many,TRBJ1-5
CASSPPGANVLTF,TRBV7-2,many,TRBJ2-6
CASRWGQGPYEQYF,TRBV28,many,TRBJ2-7
CASSYRFSSYEQYF,TRBV6-1,many,TRBJ2-7
CSAARDARGNEQFF,TRBV20-1,few,TRBJ2-1
CAIRQDSVARNTIYF,TRBV10-3,many,TRBJ1-3
CSVVGGRYGYTF,TRBV29-1,.,TRBJ1-2
CASSPGTGKLGYGYTF,TRBV28,many,TRBJ1-2
CASSLGTGSQPQHF,TRBV7-2,many,TRBJ1-5
CASSLIKTSYNEQFF,TRBV6-5,.,TRBJ2-1
CASSRRQANSPLHF,TRBV3-1,many,TRBJ1-6
CASAPRGGATTEAFF,TRBV7-8,.,TRBJ1-1
CASSLPAGRPSYNEQFF,TRBV12-3/TRBV12-4,many,TRBJ2-1
CASSLLSGSRERSYGYTF,TRBV7-9,many,TRBJ1-2